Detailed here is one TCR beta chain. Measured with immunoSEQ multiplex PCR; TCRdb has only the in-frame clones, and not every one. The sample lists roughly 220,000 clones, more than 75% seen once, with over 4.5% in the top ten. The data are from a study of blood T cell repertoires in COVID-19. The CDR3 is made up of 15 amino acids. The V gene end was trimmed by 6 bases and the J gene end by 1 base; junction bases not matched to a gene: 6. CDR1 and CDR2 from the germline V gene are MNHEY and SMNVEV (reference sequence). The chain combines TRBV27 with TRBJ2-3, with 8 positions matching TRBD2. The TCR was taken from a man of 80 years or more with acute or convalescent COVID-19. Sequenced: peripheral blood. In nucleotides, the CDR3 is TGTGCCAGCAGCCCCCCGGGACTAGGCACAGATACGCAGTATTTT. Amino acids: CASSPPGLGTDTQYF.